The TCR beta chain under discussion was sequenced for a study of shared clonotypes between healthy human individuals. Trimming took 3 bases from V and 4 from J, leaving 17 bases between them. The CDR3 runs 15 residues. CDR1 and CDR2 (germline): SGHRS, YFSETQ. Deep level was the assay's run setting. Genomic DNA belonging to each subset was distributed in equal measure over several immunoSEQ plates. Assay used: immunoSEQ multiplex PCR; TCRdb lists only in-frame clones, some missing. The table has about 480,000 clones, around 79% seen once; the top ten hold around 13%. This TCR derives from a woman aged 40 to 55 in good health. Some clones in this sample may be carry-over from other donors' samples. The sample was PBMCs. The V gene is TRBV5-1, the J gene TRBJ2-7; D might be TRBD1 (6 bases). CDR3 sequence (DNA): TGCGCCAGCAGCTCGTTCGGTTGGGGGCTATACGAGCAGTACTTC. It encodes CASSSFGWGLYEQYF.